The source of this T cell receptor beta chain is a study of CD8+ T cells in alopecia areata. Treatment denoted: oral pan-JAK inhibitor, 5-10 mg twice daily. Sequencing relied on a cDNA template that was reverse transcribed from extracted RNA. The method was immunoSEQ multiplex PCR; TCRdb's version includes in-frame clones alone and lacks a portion of them. The sample has 200,000 to 250,000 clones, more than 45% seen once. This receptor was identified in a human donor with alopecia areata. Sequencing was performed on CD4+ T cells sorted from blood, taken at week 4, from a patient treated with tofacitinib.

The DNA of the CDR3 is TGCAGCGTTCCTTACCTCGGGAGTACCCAGCAGTTCTTC. This sequence encodes CSVPYLGSTQQFF. The genes are TRBV29-1 and TRBJ2-1; tentative D call: TRBD2 (6 bases). CDR3 size: 13 residues. The germline CDR1 and CDR2 sequences are SQVTM and ANQGSEA. The V end was cut by 5 bases, the J end by 11 bases, with 19 bases between.